A selection of T cell receptor beta chains follows, all from one sample in a study of blood T cell repertoires in COVID-19. Measured with immunoSEQ multiplex PCR; TCRdb has only the in-frame clones, and not every one. The sample has some 150,000 clones; approximately 88% are singletons. The specimen was peripheral blood. These receptors originate from a woman between 55 and 75 years old who had recovered from COVID-19. The conserved cysteine and the conserved F or W are not part of the CDR3 here. Rows may omit the clone size; those that give it use once, few, many or a size class.

TRBV29-1	TRBJ1-1	few	SVEKQENTEAF
TRBV3-1/TRBV3-2	TRBJ1-1	once	ASSQGGANTEAF
TRBV5-1	TRBJ2-1	-	ASGLLAGGQDEQF
TRBV11-2	TRBJ1-2	-	ASSFGYGYT
TRBV28	TRBJ2-1	-	ASSPLTRQF
TRBV11-2	TRBJ2-5	-	ASSPTELAGGQETQY
TRBV7-9	TRBJ2-7	once	ASSLAGGQGAYEQY
TRBV5-1	TRBJ2-7	-	ASSLTSARYEQY
TRBV6-1	TRBJ1-5	-	ASSELGLYSNQPQH
TRBV23-1	TRBJ1-2	-	ASSQWGTGANYGYT
TRBV5-1	TRBJ1-1	-	ASSLGQGATEAF
TRBV29-1	TRBJ2-2	-	SVAGGRGETGELF
TRBV6-5	TRBJ1-2	-	ASSYTRGRNYGYT
TRBV27	TRBJ2-1	once	ASSLLGTPNEQF
TRBV27	TRBJ1-5	-	ASSPLYSNQPQH
TRBV19	TRBJ1-1	-	ASRARYRGLGTEAF
TRBV24-1	TRBJ2-1	-	ATKSGTNNEQF
TRBV19	TRBJ1-2	-	ASSTSPGGYGYT
TRBV4-1	TRBJ2-5	-	ASSQTLAGARQETQY
TRBV5-1	TRBJ1-1	-	ASSLTGRTEAF
TRBV28	TRBJ1-1	-	ASSLYTTAVEAF
TRBV30	TRBJ1-4	-	AWSLRGGSRKLF
TRBV2	TRBJ1-4	few	ASTRTGTTNEKLF
TRBV19	TRBJ1-2	-	ASKEGGRLGYT
TRBV19	TRBJ2-1	few	ASSWQGAGEQF
TRBV19	TRBJ2-1	-	ASSIGKKRGGVYNEQF
TRBV4-1	TRBJ2-3	-	ASSQGGSTDTQY
TRBV28	TRBJ1-2	-	ASSYGGGYT
TRBV3-1/TRBV3-2	TRBJ1-4	-	ASSQGAGMINEKLF
TRBV4-1	TRBJ2-5	-	ASSQDLVGGQETQY
TRBV10-3	TRBJ1-1	-	AIRPQQGSTEAF
TRBV11-1	TRBJ1-1	-	ASSSTAGDTEAF
TRBV19	TRBJ1-4	-	ASTPRGTGNEKLF
TRBV10-1	TRBJ2-5	-	ASPVSSGGKGPQETQY
TRBV3-1/TRBV3-2	TRBJ2-5	-	ASSQDMYQETQY
TRBV7-8	TRBJ2-7	-	ASSPRGLYSNEQY
TRBV19	TRBJ1-1	-	ASNTGIYTEAF
TRBV11-2	TRBJ1-1	-	ASSLDQARTEAF
TRBV27	TRBJ2-1	-	ASSPRQGLNNEQF
TRBV10-3	TRBJ1-2	-	AISESVSLDGYT
TRBV5-1	TRBJ1-3	few	ASSSRGASSGNTIY
TRBV21-1	TRBJ1-2	few	ANLRIAGTGGRLLSYT
TRBV2	TRBJ1-1	-	ASSEIVQGGEAF
TRBV2	TRBJ1-1	-	ASSSQANTEAF
TRBV5-1	TRBJ2-5	-	ASSLESSEDQETQY
TRBV19	TRBJ2-5	-	ASGEYQETQY
TRBV9	TRBJ1-2	-	ASSVGANYGYT
TRBV7-8	TRBJ2-3	-	ASSPGRRGSTDTQY
TRBV28	TRBJ1-6	-	ASSLGGSSSPLH
TRBV2	TRBJ2-1	-	ASSPGQAQVDEQF
TRBV19	TRBJ1-2	once	ASNNGGQGHGYT
TRBV29-1	TRBJ1-2	-	SVDRGWGLSYT
TRBV10-1	TRBJ2-7	-	ASLGFRTGGYEQY